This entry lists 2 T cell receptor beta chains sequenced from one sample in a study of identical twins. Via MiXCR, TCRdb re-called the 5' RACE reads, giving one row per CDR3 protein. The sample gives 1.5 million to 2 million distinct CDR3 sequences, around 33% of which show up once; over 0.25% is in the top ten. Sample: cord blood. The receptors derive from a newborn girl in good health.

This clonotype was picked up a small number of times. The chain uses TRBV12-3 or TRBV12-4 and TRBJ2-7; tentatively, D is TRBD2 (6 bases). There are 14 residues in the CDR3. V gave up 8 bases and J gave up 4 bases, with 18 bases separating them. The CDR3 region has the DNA TGTGCCAGCTCTCCGACAGCGGGCGGATACGAGCAGTACTTC. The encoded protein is CASSPTAGGYEQYF.

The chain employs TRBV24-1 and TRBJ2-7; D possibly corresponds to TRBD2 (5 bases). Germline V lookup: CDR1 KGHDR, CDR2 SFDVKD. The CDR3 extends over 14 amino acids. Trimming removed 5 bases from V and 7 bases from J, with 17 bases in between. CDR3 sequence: CATSGTGSYNEQYF. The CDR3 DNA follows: TGTGCCACCAGTGGGACTGGGTCCTACAATGAGCAGTACTTC.